The 30 T cell receptor beta chains below were found in one sample sequenced in a study of a mutant IDH1 vaccine in newly diagnosed glioma (dated by TCRdb to about 2021). Their antigen targets remain unknown. Per the publication, the time point label means: week 35, safety follow-up. A 20-mer mutant IDH1 peptide at 300 micrograms in Montanide made up each vaccine dose, which was injected subcutaneously together with topical imiquimod. The library relied on the immunoSEQ multiplex PCR assay. TCRdb stores this immuneACCESS table with in-frame sequences only. Part of the clones is absent; in the studies checked, under half of the shortfall reflects unresolved V genes, and no reason is known for the rest. The sample yields about 46,000 clones; approximately 92% were counted once. The biggest ten clones account for roughly 2.4% of the sample. This material consisted of PBMCs, taken from a glioma patient whose treatment included an IDH1 peptide vaccine. The source of these receptors is a man aged 50-60 years with glioma.

The chain couples TRBV4-2 to TRBJ2-3, with 9 positions matching TRBD1. Looked up from germline, CDR1 is LGHNA and CDR2 is YNFKEQ. The CDR3 runs to 15 residues. V trimming: 1 base; J trimming: 3 bases; junction bases outside the gene matches: 2. For the CDR3, the DNA is TGTGCCAGCAGCCAAGGGACAGGGGAAACAGATACGCAGTATTTT. This translates into CASSQGTGETDTQYF.

This chain joins TRBV15 and TRBJ2-5, with TRBD1 matching 8 bases. The assigned J gene may be wrong: the sequence end matches TRBJ2-7 better. CDR1 is LNHNV, CDR2 YYDKDF, per germline (reference sequence). The CDR3 totals 16 residues. CDR3 amino acids: CATSRTTGGPSDEQYF. CDR3 nucleotide sequence: TGTGCCACCAGCAGAACTACAGGGGGTCCTAGCGACGAGCAGTACTTC.

The chain is built from TRBV6-5 and TRBJ1-2; TRBD1 might be the D (6 bases). CDR1 is MNHEY, CDR2 SVGAGI, per germline. The length of the CDR3 is 15 residues. Between the trimmed V and J ends, which lost 0 bases and 2 bases, there was a span of 10 bases. The DNA for the CDR3 is TGTGCCAGCAGTTACTCGTGGACAGTCAACTATGGCTACACCTTC. Translation: CASSYSWTVNYGYTF.

The V and J genes are TRBV19 and TRBJ2-7; TRBD2 matches 9 bases. J was trimmed by 5 bases and V by 5 bases; bases with no gene match: 4. CDR3 size: 13 residues. Germline V gene sequence: CDR1 LNHDA, CDR2 SQIVND (reference sequence). CDR3 nucleotides: TGTGCCAGTAGTCCCCTAGCGGGGAACGAGCAGTACTTC. It specifies CASSPLAGNEQYF.

The chain couples TRBV6-5 to TRBJ1-6; 8 positions agree with TRBD1. V lost 0 bases, J lost 10 bases, and 8 bases stayed unmatched. Germline loops: CDR1 MNHEY, CDR2 SVGAGI. CDR3 length equals 16 residues. This CDR3 is CASSYSFRGPRSPLHF. The CDR3 DNA reads TGTGCCAGCAGTTACTCGTTCAGGGGGCCTAGATCACCCCTCCACTTT.

This clone was detected a few times. The CDR3 spells CASRITRYVTEAFF. CDR3 in DNA: TGCGCCAGCAGGATAACTCGTTACGTCACTGAAGCTTTCTTT. The V and J genes are TRBV10-1 and TRBJ1-1; no clear D. The CDR3 runs to 14 residues. Germline V gene sequence: CDR1 WNHNN, CDR2 SYGVQD (reference sequence). The germline V and J ends were trimmed by 6 bases and 4 bases, with 15 bases remaining between them.

A single count supports this clone. The chain combines TRBV19 with TRBJ2-1, with 7 bases identical to TRBD2. Germline trimming cut 6 bases from V and 3 bases from J; bases unmatched to any gene: 14. Germline values: CDR1 LNHDA, CDR2 SQIVND (reference sequence). The CDR3 covers 17 residues. CDR3: CASRRTSTGAFYNEQFF. The DNA of the CDR3 is TGTGCCAGTAGAAGGACTAGTACGGGCGCCTTCTACAATGAGCAGTTCTTC.

This rearrangement joins TRBV6-5 to TRBJ1-2; no reliable D call. Germline V lookup: CDR1 MNHEY, CDR2 SVGAGI. The CDR3 has 13 amino acids. The germline V and J ends were trimmed by 2 bases and 5 bases, with 9 bases remaining between them. The CDR3 DNA sequence: TGTGCCAGCAGTTACCGAGGACCGTATGGCTACACCTTC. It yields the protein CASSYRGPYGYTF.

The chain employs TRBV14 and TRBJ2-1; TRBD1 matches 7 bases. Germline CDR1 is SGHDN and CDR2 is FVKESK. V lost 0 bases and J lost 1; bases outside the gene matches: 9. The length of the CDR3 is 18 residues. As DNA, the CDR3 is TGTGCCAGCAGCCAAGATCCAGGGGGACAGAGATCCTACAATGAGCAGTTCTTC. Translated, it gives CASSQDPGGQRSYNEQFF.

This clone appeared once. The DNA of the CDR3 is TGTGCCAGCAGCCAAGTAGGGCTAGCGGGGGGTCACTCTGGGGCCAACGTCCTGACTTTC. This translates into CASSQVGLAGGHSGANVLTF. This rearrangement joins TRBV4-2 to TRBJ2-6; 11 bases match TRBD2. This CDR3 has 20 amino acids. With 1 base clipped from V and 0 bases from J, the junction kept 8 bases outside the gene matches. CDR1 LGHNA and CDR2 YNFKEQ come from the germline V gene.

The chain uses TRBV30 and TRBJ2-3; D might be TRBD1 (8 bases). Germline V gene lookup returns CDR1 GTSNPN and CDR2 SVGIG (reference sequence). Trimming took off 4 bases at V and 1 base at J, with 27 bases between the two ends. The CDR3 sequence is 19 residues long. In nucleotides, the CDR3 is TGTGCCTGGAATGGTCGAGAACAGGGGGGGGGTCATCGCACAGATACGCAGTATTTT. Translation: CAWNGREQGGGHRTDTQYF.

This sequence joins TRBV6-6 and TRBJ2-7; D tentatively fits TRBD1 or TRBD2 (5 bases each). Trimming took 8 bases from V and 0 from J, leaving 8 bases between them. The CDR3 consists of 12 residues. In germline, CDR1 is MNHNY, CDR2 SVGAGI (reference sequence). The CDR3 region has the DNA TGTGCCAGCTGGGGGACCTCCTACGAGCAGTACTTC. Its translation: CASWGTSYEQYF.

This clone was seen just once. The genes are TRBV25-1 and TRBJ1-1; D is undetermined. Trimming stripped 7 bases from V and 1 base from J, with 10 bases between. This CDR3 is 13 amino acids long. Germline CDR1 MGHDK, CDR2 SYGVNS. CDR3 coding DNA: TGTGCCAGCACCCGAGATACGAACACTGAAGCTTTCTTT. Protein: CASTRDTNTEAFF.

This clone came up once. This chain links TRBV9 with TRBJ2-3, with 14 bases fitting TRBD2. V lost 7 bases, J lost 0 bases, and 4 bases stayed unmatched. The CDR3 spans 16 residues. CDR1 SGDLS and CDR2 YYNGEE come from the germline V gene. CDR3 nucleotides: TGTGCCAGCGGGGGACTAGCGGGGGTCAGCACAGATACGCAGTATTTT. This codes for CASGGLAGVSTDTQYF. The full variable domain, its missing parts supplied by reference TRBV9 and TRBJ2-3, is DSGVTQTPKHLITATGQRVTLRCSPRSGDLSVYWYQQSLDQGLQFLIQYYNGEERAKGNILERFSAQQFPDLHSELNLSSLELGDSALYFCASGGLAGVSTDTQYFGPGTRLTVL.

V gene TRBV9 combines with J gene TRBJ2-7, with TRBD2 matching over 7 bases. The CDR3 spans 14 residues. V lost 2 bases and J lost 0; bases outside the gene matches: 2. The germline CDR1 and CDR2 sequences are SGDLS and YYNGEE. Here the CDR3 reads CASSVGTNSYEQYF. CDR3 sequence (DNA): TGTGCCAGCAGCGTCGGGACTAACTCCTACGAGCAGTACTTC.

The V gene is TRBV6-5, the J gene TRBJ2-7; the D is unclear. Germline values: CDR1 MNHEY, CDR2 SVGAGI. Deletions cut 5 bases from V and 2 bases from J, with 16 bases between. The CDR3 length is 15 residues. The CDR3 sequence: CASSPPSGPAYEQYF. The CDR3 DNA reads TGTGCCAGCAGTCCCCCGTCTGGGCCCGCCTACGAGCAGTACTTC.

The gene calls are TRBV7-2 and TRBJ2-7; 8 nucleotides match TRBD2. V was clipped by 4 bases and J by 5 bases; unmatched bases: 16. Germline CDR1 reads SGHTA; CDR2 reads FQGNSA. The CDR3 runs 17 residues. The CDR3: CASSSLVGIAGRDEQYF. CDR3 coding DNA: TGTGCCAGCAGCTCATTGGTGGGGATAGCGGGGAGAGACGAGCAGTACTTC.

V and J are TRBV25-1 and TRBJ1-6, with TRBD1 identical over 7 bases. V lost 4 bases, J lost 4 bases, and 7 bases stayed unmatched. Germline CDR1 MGHDK, CDR2 SYGVNS. CDR3 length: 16 residues. CDR3 bases: TGTGCCAGCAGTGGGCTACCGGGACAGTATAATTCACCCCTCCACTTT. Its protein is CASSGLPGQYNSPLHF. The full variable domain, rest sourced from reference TRBV25-1 and TRBJ1-6, is EADIYQTPRYLVIGTGKKITLECSQTMGHDKMYWYQQDPGMELHLIHYSYGVNSTEKGDLSSESTVSRIRTEHFPLTLESARPSHTSQYLCASSGLPGQYNSPLHFGNGTRLTVT.

This rearrangement joins TRBV6-5 to TRBJ1-5; D gene uncertain. Germline lookup yields CDR1 MNHEY and CDR2 SVGAGI. The CDR3 length is 14 residues. Trimming removed 6 bases from V and 5 bases from J, with 14 bases in between. CDR3 coding DNA: TGTGCCAGCAGCCCCAGGATCGCCCATCAGCCCCAGCATTTT. Translated, it gives CASSPRIAHQPQHF.

The rearrangement uses TRBV28 and TRBJ1-2, with 10 bases aligning to TRBD1. This CDR3 spans 14 amino acids. V dropped 6 bases and J dropped 8; count of bases not matched to a gene: 9. Germline assignment: CDR1 MDHEN and CDR2 SYDVKM. The CDR3 protein is CASSRDRGRRGYTF. Here the CDR3 DNA reads TGTGCCAGCAGCCGTGACAGGGGGCGCCGAGGCTACACCTTC.

This chain joins TRBV6-1 and TRBJ2-3; 8 bases line up with TRBD2. The ends lost 1 base at V and 1 base at J; junction bases unmatched: 4. CDR3 length equals 16 residues. Per germline, CDR1 MNHNS and CDR2 SASEGT. In DNA form, the CDR3 reads TGTGCCAGCAGTGAAGAGAAACTAGCGGGCACAGATACGCAGTATTTT. Encoded protein: CASSEEKLAGTDTQYF.

The chain couples TRBV30 to TRBJ1-3; D is unresolved. CDR3 size: 14 residues. Trimming removed 2 bases at V and 1 base at J, with 9 bases between. Per the germline V gene, CDR1 is GTSNPN and CDR2 is SVGIG (reference sequence). This CDR3 reads CAWSFVKSGNTIYF. CDR3 bases: TGTGCCTGGAGTTTTGTGAAATCTGGAAACACCATATATTTT. The variable domain in full, with the rest retrieved from reference TRBV30 and TRBJ1-3, is SQTIHQWPATLVQPVGSPLSLECTVEGTSNPNLYWYRQAAGRGLQLLFYSVGIGQISSEVPQNLSASRPQDRQFILSSKKLLLSDSGFYLCAWSFVKSGNTIYFGEGSWLTVV.

This clone was counted once. The CDR3 protein is CASSHLLRGANEQFF. The CDR3 DNA is TGCGCCAGCAGCCACCTCCTCCGAGGGGCCAATGAGCAGTTCTTC. The chain employs TRBV4-3 and TRBJ2-1; D could derive from TRBD1 or TRBD2 (5 bases each). The CDR3 totals 15 residues. The germline V and J ends were trimmed by 3 bases and 6 bases, with 15 bases remaining between them. CDR1 LGHNA and CDR2 YSLEER come from the germline V gene.

The chain couples TRBV5-1 to TRBJ2-1, with TRBD1 matching 10 bases. The CDR3 sequence is 14 residues long. Germline assignment: CDR1 SGHRS and CDR2 YFSETQ. The junction had 6 bases not matched to a gene; V was cut back by 4 bases and J by 8 bases. The CDR3 DNA reads as TGCGCCAGCAGCCCGGGACAGGGGATCGATGAGCAGTTCTTC. This gives the protein CASSPGQGIDEQFF.

This chain connects TRBV5-5 to TRBJ2-7, with D possibly being TRBD1 (5 bases). The CDR3 is 16 amino acids. The germline V and J ends were trimmed by 5 bases and 1 base, with 19 bases remaining between them. From germline, CDR1 is SGHKS and CDR2 YYEKEE (reference sequence). The CDR3: CASRQDAVIWSYEQYF. CDR3 nucleotides: TGTGCCAGCAGACAGGACGCTGTAATTTGGTCCTACGAGCAGTACTTC.

This chain uses TRBV25-1 with TRBJ2-7; D not resolved. Looked up from germline, CDR1 is MGHDK and CDR2 is SYGVNS. The CDR3 sequence is 11 residues long. Trimming cost V 8 bases and J 9 bases, with 14 bases left between them. As DNA, the CDR3 is TGTGCCAGCGGTGGGTATGGGCGGCAGTACTTC. Its translation: CASGGYGRQYF.

A few counts support this clone. The rearrangement joins TRBV19 to TRBJ1-1; D uncertain. The V and J ends lost 1 base and 0 bases respectively, with 12 bases between them. There are 16 residues in the CDR3. CDR1 is LNHDA, CDR2 SQIVND, per germline (reference sequence). CDR3 bases: TGTGCCAGTAGTATAGTAGGCACCCTTATGAACACTGAAGCTTTCTTT. Its protein is CASSIVGTLMNTEAFF.

The chain links TRBV7-9 to TRBJ1-2, with D maybe TRBD1 (6 bases). Deletions cut 0 bases from V and 3 bases from J, with 14 bases between. This CDR3 has 16 residues. Germline values: CDR1 SEHNR, CDR2 FQNEAQ (reference sequence). The CDR3 sequence: CASSLASGGSDYGYTF. The CDR3 DNA reads as TGTGCCAGCAGCTTAGCGTCGGGGGGCAGCGACTATGGCTACACCTTC. Using reference TRBV7-9 and TRBJ1-2 for the parts outside the CDR3, the full variable domain is DTGVSQNPRHKITKRGQNVTFRCDPISEHNRLYWYRQTLGQGPEFLTYFQNEAQLEKSRLLSDRFSAERPKGSFSTLEIQRTEQGDSAMYLCASSLASGGSDYGYTFGSGTRLTVV.

This clone has just a few counts. The CDR3 spells CASRPSGANLGDNEQFF. The CDR3 DNA sequence: TGTGCCAGCAGACCCTCCGGGGCCAACCTAGGCGACAATGAGCAGTTCTTC. The genes are TRBV5-5 and TRBJ2-1; perhaps D is TRBD1 or TRBD2 (5 bases each). This CDR3 region has 17 residues. Germline values: CDR1 SGHKS, CDR2 YYEKEE (reference sequence). V shed 5 bases and J shed 5 bases, with 23 bases lying between them.

The V call is TRBV14, the J call TRBJ1-5; D call uncertain. Per germline, CDR1 SGHDN and CDR2 FVKESK. CDR3 length equals 13 residues. The V gene lost 2 bases and the J gene lost 2 bases, with 4 bases spanning the gap. As DNA, the CDR3 is TGTGCCAGCAGCCAATCGGGCAATCAGCCCCAGCATTTT. This gives the protein CASSQSGNQPQHF.